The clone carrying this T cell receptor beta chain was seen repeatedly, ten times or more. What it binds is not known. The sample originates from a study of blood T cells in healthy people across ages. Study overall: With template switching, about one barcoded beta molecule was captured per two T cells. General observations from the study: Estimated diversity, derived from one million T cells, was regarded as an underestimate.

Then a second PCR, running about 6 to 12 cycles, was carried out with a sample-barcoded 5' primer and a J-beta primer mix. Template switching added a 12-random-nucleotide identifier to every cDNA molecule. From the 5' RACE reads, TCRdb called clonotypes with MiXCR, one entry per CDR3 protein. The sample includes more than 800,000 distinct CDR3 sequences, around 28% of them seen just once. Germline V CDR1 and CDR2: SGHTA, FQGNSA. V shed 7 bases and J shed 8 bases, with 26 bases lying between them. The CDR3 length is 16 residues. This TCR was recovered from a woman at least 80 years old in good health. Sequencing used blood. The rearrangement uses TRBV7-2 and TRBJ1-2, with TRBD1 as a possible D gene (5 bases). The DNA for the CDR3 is TGTGCCAGCACCTCGAAACCGGTTACGGGGAGGGACGGCTACACCTTC. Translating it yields CASTSKPVTGRDGYTF. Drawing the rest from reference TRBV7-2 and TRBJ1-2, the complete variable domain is GAGVSQSPSNKVTEKGKDVELRCDPISGHTALYWYRQSLGQGLEFLIYFQGNSAPDKSGLPSDRFSAERTGGSVSTLTIQRTQQEDSAVYLCASTSKPVTGRDGYTFGSGTRLTVV.